What follows are 20 T cell receptor beta chains derived from one specimen sequenced in a study of blood T cells in healthy people across ages. A sample-barcoded 5' primer and a J-beta primer mix were used in a second PCR of roughly 7 to 12 cycles. TCRdb fed the 5' RACE reads into MiXCR, producing one record per CDR3 protein. The sample comprises about a million distinct CDR3 sequences, 30% to 40% of which are singletons, and 10% to 15% rests with the top ten. Sequenced: blood. The receptors were gathered from a man between 18 and 29 years old in good health.

This CDR3 reads CASSLMGGRETQYF. In DNA form, the CDR3 reads TGTGCCAGCAGTTTAATGGGGGGGAGAGAGACCCAGTACTTC. V gene TRBV12-3 or TRBV12-4 combines with J gene TRBJ2-5, with 7 bases identical to TRBD2. The CDR3 is 14 amino acids. Germline trimming cut 2 bases from V and 4 bases from J; bases unmatched to any gene: 4.

This clonotype was picked up a small number of times. This chain links TRBV20-1 with TRBJ2-1; no reliable D call. This CDR3 has 14 residues. Trimming shortened V by 1 base and J by 0 bases, and 7 bases separated the two germline ends. Germline CDR1 and CDR2: DFQATT and SNEGSKA (reference sequence). CDR3 in DNA: TGCAGTGCTAGAGCTGAGAGCTCCTACAATGAGCAGTTCTTC. This translates into CSARAESSYNEQFF.

This clonotype was observed a handful of times. The chain has TRBV25-1 and TRBJ1-2; perhaps TRBD1 as D (5 bases). Germline CDR1 reads MGHDK; CDR2 reads SYGVNS. The CDR3 consists of 15 residues. Deletions cut 3 bases from V and 5 bases from J, with 16 bases between. The CDR3 bases are TGTGCCAGCAGTGACGACCCGGAAGGGGTATATGGCTACACCTTC. Translating gives CASSDDPEGVYGYTF.

This chain joins TRBV4-2 and TRBJ2-2; perhaps TRBD1 as D (6 bases). The CDR3 is made up of 20 amino acids. Germline CDR1 is LGHNA and CDR2 is YNFKEQ. V was shortened by 0 bases and J by 9 bases, with 29 bases between the two germline ends. The CDR3 DNA is TGTGCCAGCAGCCAAGATAGCGTCTTTCGACAGGCGGGTGGGCGAAGGGAGCTGTTTTTT. Translating gives CASSQDSVFRQAGGRRELFF.

About this clonotype: This may stem from a read error, because a much larger clone lies one nucleotide away. CDR3 protein: CASGLKAGRENIQYF. The CDR3 nucleotides are TGTGCCAGCGGCCTCAAGGCGGGTAGGGAAAACATTCAGTACTTC. The J gene is TRBJ2-4, the V gene TRBV27; maybe TRBD2 (5 bases). The CDR3 is made up of 15 amino acids. Germline V CDR1 and CDR2: MNHEY, SMNVEV (reference sequence). The V end lost 8 bases, the J end lost 5 bases, and 19 bases lay between the germline ends.

The count of this clonotype is one. The rearrangement joins TRBV5-6 to TRBJ1-4; possible D gene TRBD1, 5 bases. CDR3 length: 16 residues. Germline CDR1 reads SGHDT; CDR2 reads YYEEEE. Trimming stripped 4 bases from V and 8 bases from J, with 21 bases between. The CDR3 is CASSPTPGKIKEKLFF. CDR3 coding DNA: TGTGCCAGCAGCCCAACACCAGGGAAAATTAAAGAAAAACTGTTTTTT.

The chain joins TRBV6-6 to TRBJ2-3; D uncertain. V lost 6 bases, J lost 1 base, and 14 bases lay in between. Germline CDR1 and CDR2: MNHNY and SVGAGI (reference sequence). This CDR3 region has 15 residues. The CDR3 is CASRTSRGGTDTQYF. CDR3 nucleotides: TGTGCCAGCAGAACGAGTCGCGGCGGCACAGATACGCAGTATTTT.

A few counts support this clonotype. V is TRBV3-1 and J is TRBJ1-5; D is ambiguous. Germline V gene data show CDR1 as LGHDT and CDR2 as YNNKEL (reference sequence). V was cut by 5 bases and J by 1 base, with 9 bases left in between. CDR3 size: 14 residues. The CDR3 DNA follows: TGTGCCAGCAGCACCCGGCAGAGCAATCAGCCCCAGCATTTT. It encodes CASSTRQSNQPQHF. Together with reference TRBV3-1 and TRBJ1-5, the CDR3 gives the full variable domain: DTAVSQTPKYLVTQMGNDKSIKCEQNLGHDTMYWYKQDSKKFLKIMFSYNNKELIINETVPNRFSPKSPDKAHLNLHINSLELGDSAVYFCASSTRQSNQPQHFGDGTRLSIL.

This clonotype was recorded a few times. This sequence joins TRBV4-3 and TRBJ1-2; D gene unclear. The germline V gene encodes CDR1 LGHNA and CDR2 YSLEER. V was trimmed by 1 base and J by 4 bases, leaving 13 bases between them. The CDR3 totals 15 residues. CDR3 nucleotide sequence: TGCGCCAGCAGCCAAGGCCCCTCCGAGACCTATGGCTACACCTTC. Protein: CASSQGPSETYGYTF.

This clonotype was observed a few times. V is TRBV6-2 or TRBV6-3 and J is TRBJ2-1, with 9 bases aligning to TRBD2. Per germline, CDR1 MNHEY and CDR2 SVGEGT. J was trimmed by 1 base and V by 11 bases; bases with no gene match: 6. The CDR3 extends over 14 amino acids. This CDR3 reads CAGSSGESYNEQFF. For the CDR3, the DNA is TGTGCCGGATCTAGCGGGGAGTCCTACAATGAGCAGTTCTTC.

The chain combines TRBV20-1 with TRBJ1-5; D possibly corresponds to TRBD1 (6 bases). Looked up from germline, CDR1 is DFQATT and CDR2 is SNEGSKA (reference sequence). V lost 5 bases to trimming and J lost 4 bases, with 12 bases between them. The CDR3 length is 13 residues. The CDR3 DNA reads TGCAGTGCTCCCCGGCAGGGGAATCAGCCCCAGCATTTT. Protein: CSAPRQGNQPQHF.

The chain is built from TRBV14 and TRBJ1-1, with D hard to call. The germline gives CDR1 SGHDN, CDR2 FVKESK. Trimming removed 6 bases at V and 1 base at J, with 12 bases between. The CDR3 has 14 residues. CDR3 sequence (DNA): TGTGCCAGCAGTCCTCCTCGAACGAACACTGAAGCTTTCTTT. The encoded protein is CASSPPRTNTEAFF.

In this sample, this clonotype turned up a few times. The V gene is TRBV2, the J gene TRBJ1-5, with TRBD1 as a possible D gene (6 bases). The CDR3 is 16 residues long. Looked up from germline, CDR1 is SNHLY and CDR2 is FYNNEI. V was clipped by 0 bases and J by 6 bases, with 15 bases between them. CDR3: CASSEALPGGSQPQHF. The CDR3 DNA reads TGTGCCAGCAGTGAAGCGCTTCCCGGGGGCTCTCAGCCCCAGCATTTT.

The chain employs TRBV9 and TRBJ2-3; possibly TRBD2 for D (6 bases). The CDR3 is 14 residues long. V was trimmed by 2 bases and J by 4 bases, leaving 11 bases between them. Germline V gives CDR1 SGDLS, CDR2 YYNGEE. The CDR3 nucleotides are TGTGCCAGCAGCGTGGGACTTTCTTCAGATACGCAGTATTTT. It specifies CASSVGLSSDTQYF.

The V call is TRBV5-1, the J call TRBJ2-3; possibly TRBD2 for D (5 bases). V was shortened by 4 bases and J by 3 bases, with 12 bases between the two germline ends. The CDR3 spans 14 residues. From germline, CDR1 is SGHRS and CDR2 YFSETQ. CDR3: CASSRRLLTDTQYF. For the CDR3, the DNA is TGCGCCAGCAGCCGGAGGCTACTGACAGATACGCAGTATTTT.

This clonotype showed up just a few times. This chain uses TRBV2 with TRBJ2-2, with D uncertain. Germline CDR1 and CDR2: SNHLY and FYNNEI. The CDR3 spans 13 residues. V lost 1 base, J lost 6 bases, and 6 bases lay in between. CDR3 nucleotides: TGTGCCAGCAGTGAAGTTGGGTCCGGGGAGCTGTTTTTT. Translated: CASSEVGSGELFF.

The V gene is TRBV7-3, the J gene TRBJ2-3; D unclear. The CDR3 is 13 residues long. Trimming pared 5 bases from V and 4 bases from J, leaving 10 bases between. CDR1 and CDR2 (germline): SGHTA, FQGTGA. The CDR3 DNA follows: TGTGCCAGCAGCCCAGAAATGGCAGATACGCAGTATTTT. This translates into CASSPEMADTQYF.

The J gene is TRBJ2-3, the V gene TRBV25-1; possibly TRBD2 for D (7 bases). CDR1 is MGHDK and CDR2 is SYGVNS in the germline V gene. Between the trimmed V and J ends, which lost 8 bases and 5 bases, there was a span of 23 bases. This CDR3 is built from 16 residues. The CDR3 loop reads CASSVGGGEGEDTQYF. CDR3 DNA: TGTGCCAGCTCGGTAGGCGGGGGCGAGGGAGAAGATACGCAGTATTTT.

The genes are TRBV4-3 and TRBJ2-1; 8 nucleotides line up with TRBD2. With V trimmed by 2 bases and J by 9 bases, 15 bases remained unmatched. The germline CDR1 and CDR2 sequences are LGHNA and YSLEER. The CDR3 spans 17 residues. As DNA, the CDR3 is TGCGCCAGCAGCCAAAGTCCTGGAGGGGGGACTAGGACTGAGCAGTTCTTC. This gives the protein CASSQSPGGGTRTEQFF.

Here the CDR3 DNA reads TGTGCCAGCAGCCCGAACTTCGGACAGGCCGTCCTAAGCTCTGGGGCCAACGTCCTGACTTTC. Its translation: CASSPNFGQAVLSSGANVLTF. V usage is TRBV3-1 and J usage is TRBJ2-6; 7 bases align to TRBD1. The length of the CDR3 is 21 residues. The J segment lost 0 bases and the V segment lost 4 bases, leaving 18 bases of the junction unmatched. The germline CDR1 and CDR2 sequences are LGHDT and YNNKEL (reference sequence).